Listed here are 31 T cell receptor beta chains from one sample, sequenced in a study of cytomegalovirus exposure and HLA in healthy donors. This PCR relied on a set of 60 Vbeta primers and 13 Jbeta primers. Here immunoSEQ multiplex PCR was the method, and the copy in TCRdb shows in-frame clones only, minus some. The sample has around 130,000 clones; around 83% are singletons. The source material was PBMCs. Receptors originate from a human donor in good health.

A single count supports this clone. V is TRBV2 and J is TRBJ2-3; 8 nucleotides line up with TRBD1. CDR1 is SNHLY and CDR2 is FYNNEI in the germline V gene. The length of the CDR3 is 12 residues. V was clipped by 3 bases and J by 8 bases; unmatched bases: 1. The CDR3 DNA follows: TGTGCCAGCAGTGAGGGACAGGCTACGCAGTATTTT. Protein sequence: CASSEGQATQYF.

The chain recombines TRBV19 with TRBJ2-3; the D is unclear. The CDR3 is made up of 14 amino acids. V lost 3 bases and J lost 1, with 8 bases in between. Per the germline V gene, CDR1 is LNHDA and CDR2 is SQIVND (reference sequence). DNA for the CDR3: TGTGCCAGTAGTATTGATCAGGGCACAGATACGCAGTATTTT. Its translation: CASSIDQGTDTQYF.

This sequence joins TRBV27 and TRBJ2-1; 7 nucleotides line up with TRBD1. This CDR3 is 13 amino acids long. V shed 5 bases, J shed 6 bases, and the junction held 4 bases outside the gene matches. Germline CDR1 is MNHEY and CDR2 is SMNVEV (reference sequence). The DNA of the CDR3 is TGTGCCAGCAGTCCATCAGGGGGCAATGAGCAGTTCTTC. The encoded protein is CASSPSGGNEQFF.

The chain couples TRBV9 to TRBJ2-5, with TRBD2 matching over 8 bases. The J call may be wrong; the DNA end is better matched by TRBJ2-7. In germline, CDR1 is SGDLS, CDR2 YYNGEE. This CDR3 spans 15 amino acids. The CDR3 sequence is CASSVEGSGEYEQYF. The DNA of the CDR3 is TGTGCCAGCAGCGTAGAAGGTAGCGGGGAGTACGAGCAGTACTTC.

The rearrangement links TRBV5-4 to TRBJ2-5, with 12 nucleotides matching TRBD2. Germline V lookup: CDR1 SGHNT, CDR2 YYREEE (reference sequence). V lost 4 bases to trimming and J lost 0 bases; unmatched junction nucleotides: 4. CDR3 size: 16 residues. CDR3 sequence: CASSPLAGGHQETQYF. The CDR3 DNA reads as TGTGCCAGCAGCCCACTAGCGGGGGGACACCAAGAGACCCAGTACTTC.

The V and J genes are TRBV18 and TRBJ2-7; no definite D call. CDR1 KGHSH and CDR2 LQKENI come from the germline V gene. V was shortened by 6 bases and J by 0 bases, with 18 bases between the two germline ends. This CDR3 has 16 amino acids. CDR3 nucleotides: TGTGCCAGCTCCATGGATTTGACAAAGAGCTCCTACGAGCAGTACTTC. Its protein product is CASSMDLTKSSYEQYF.

The genes are TRBV18 and TRBJ2-3; D is unresolved. Germline CDR1 is KGHSH and CDR2 is LQKENI. The CDR3 consists of 13 residues. With 0 bases removed from V and 14 bases from J, the gap between germline ends came to 15 bases. In DNA, the CDR3 is TGTGCCAGCTCACCACCGGTCGTCGAGAACCGGTATTTT. Protein: CASSPPVVENRYF.

This chain connects TRBV9 to TRBJ1-4; TRBD1 matches 11 bases. Germline CDR1 SGDLS, CDR2 YYNGEE. The junction had 4 bases not matched to a gene; V was cut back by 2 bases and J by 1 base. The CDR3 runs to 17 residues. The CDR3 DNA follows: TGTGCCAGCAGCGTGGACAGGGGGCATAGAACTAATGAAAAACTGTTTTTT. Translation: CASSVDRGHRTNEKLFF.

The genes are TRBV4-1 and TRBJ1-2; 9 bases map to TRBD1. The V gene end was trimmed by 4 bases and the J gene end by 4 bases; junction bases not matched to a gene: 16. Germline CDR1 MGHRA, CDR2 YSYEKL. This CDR3 is built from 18 residues. In nucleotides, the CDR3 is TGCGCCAGCAGCCGTCCCAATCCCCGGGACAGGGATAGCTATGGCTACACCTTC. This encodes CASSRPNPRDRDSYGYTF.

The chain combines TRBV5-5 with TRBJ2-1; D is perhaps TRBD2 (6 bases). The germline V and J ends were trimmed by 0 bases and 4 bases, with 14 bases remaining between them. Germline V gene sequence: CDR1 SGHKS, CDR2 YYEKEE (reference sequence). The CDR3 sequence is 16 residues long. CDR3 sequence (DNA): TGTGCCAGCAGCTTGGGTCTCGGGCGGGGATACAATGAGCAGTTCTTC. Amino acids: CASSLGLGRGYNEQFF.

This clone was counted once. The rearrangement links TRBV5-1 to TRBJ2-6; possible D gene TRBD1, 5 bases. The CDR3 length is 16 residues. V gave up 1 base and J gave up 3 bases, with 11 bases separating them. From germline, CDR1 is SGHRS and CDR2 YFSETQ. The CDR3 nucleotides read TGCGCCAGCAGCTTGAGGTGGCAGGGTGGGGCCAACGTCCTGACTTTC. Amino acids: CASSLRWQGGANVLTF.

The J gene is TRBJ2-3, the V gene TRBV28; D gene uncertain. V was clipped by 3 bases and J by 2 bases, with 9 bases between them. This CDR3 has 14 amino acids. The germline gives CDR1 MDHEN, CDR2 SYDVKM. The CDR3: CASSFPLYTDTQYF. CDR3 DNA sequence: TGTGCCAGCAGTTTCCCCCTCTACACAGATACGCAGTATTTT.

The chain is built from TRBV6-5 and TRBJ1-2, with no clear D. Looked up from germline, CDR1 is MNHEY and CDR2 is SVGAGI. Trimming took 5 bases from V and 4 from J, leaving 14 bases between them. The length of the CDR3 is 14 residues. CDR3 sequence reads: CASSEEEEAYGYTF. CDR3 nucleotides: TGTGCCAGCAGTGAAGAGGAGGAGGCCTATGGCTACACCTTC.

The J gene is TRBJ1-5, the V gene TRBV6-5, with 8 bases matching TRBD1. V shed 10 bases, J shed 7 bases, and the junction held 12 bases outside the gene matches. The CDR3 is made up of 14 amino acids. Germline V CDR1 and CDR2: MNHEY, SVGAGI. The CDR3 coding sequence is TGTGCCACCAAAAAACAGGGGGTAAACCAGCCCCAGCATTTT. The encoded protein is CATKKQGVNQPQHF.

CDR3 in amino acids: CASSWDRGSTEAFF. In nucleotides, the CDR3 is TGTGCCAGCAGCTGGGACAGGGGGAGCACTGAAGCTTTCTTT. The V call is TRBV5-4, the J call TRBJ1-1, with 11 nucleotides matching TRBD1. Germline V gene data show CDR1 as SGHNT and CDR2 as YYREEE (reference sequence). The CDR3 covers 14 residues. V shed 3 bases and J 4 bases; nucleotides not matched to a gene: 2.

The chain couples TRBV5-1 to TRBJ1-1; TRBD1 matches at 8 bases. Germline loops: CDR1 SGHRS, CDR2 YFSETQ. V was clipped by 7 bases and J by 4 bases; unmatched bases: 12. This CDR3 is built from 15 residues. DNA of the CDR3: TGCGCCAGCGCCGGGGGTGACAGGGGCCCCACTGAAGCTTTCTTT. This codes for CASAGGDRGPTEAFF.

About this clone: In the same sample, other DNA sequences code for this CDR3. This chain uses TRBV14 with TRBJ2-7, with D possibly being TRBD1 (7 bases). CDR1 SGHDN and CDR2 FVKESK come from the germline V gene. The CDR3 contains 14 residues. V was cut by 4 bases and J by 6 bases, with 16 bases left in between. The CDR3 sequence: CASSLRQGGSEQYF. The CDR3, as DNA: TGTGCCAGCAGCCTTCGACAGGGAGGTAGCGAGCAGTACTTC.

The CDR3 spells CASSHRVGQPYGYTF. CDR3 coding DNA: TGTGCCAGCAGTCATCGTGTGGGACAGCCCTATGGCTACACCTTC. The chain carries TRBV6-6 and TRBJ1-2, with 7 bases that match TRBD1. Germline assignment: CDR1 MNHNY and CDR2 SVGAGI (reference sequence). The CDR3 is made up of 15 amino acids. With V trimmed by 5 bases and J by 4 bases, 10 bases remained unmatched.

In its sample, this clone was seen once. CDR3 coding DNA: TGTGCCAGCAGCTTAGGGGCTGGGGGGAGTCAGCCCCAGCATTTT. Encoded protein: CASSLGAGGSQPQHF. The gene calls are TRBV11-2 and TRBJ1-5; possibly TRBD1 for D (5 bases). This CDR3 has 15 amino acids. Germline V gene lookup returns CDR1 SGHAT and CDR2 FQNNGV. V was cut by 1 base and J by 6 bases, with 13 bases left in between.

The V and J genes are TRBV4-1 and TRBJ2-3; a weak D match, TRBD2 (5 bases). This CDR3 has 16 amino acids. Germline V gene data show CDR1 as MGHRA and CDR2 as YSYEKL. V was trimmed by 4 bases and J by 0 bases, leaving 14 bases between them. The CDR3 region has the DNA TGCGCCAGCAGCCCCCCGGGGAAAACTAGCACAGATACGCAGTATTTT. It codes for CASSPPGKTSTDTQYF.

The sample holds a few counts of this clone. The V and J genes are TRBV27 and TRBJ2-7; the D gene is possibly TRBD2 (7 bases). CDR3 length: 15 amino acids. CDR1 and CDR2 from the germline V gene are MNHEY and SMNVEV (reference sequence). V was trimmed by 2 bases and J by 3 bases, leaving 14 bases between them. The CDR3 sequence is CASSLRRGGNYEQYF. The CDR3 nucleotides are TGTGCCAGCAGTTTACGTAGGGGGGGAAACTACGAGCAGTACTTC.

The CDR3 loop reads CASSLVGLAGVMPQYF. The CDR3 nucleotides read TGTGCCAGCAGCTTGGTTGGACTAGCGGGGGTAATGCCCCAGTACTTC. The chain is built from TRBV5-8 and TRBJ2-5, with 13 nucleotides matching TRBD2. Unmatched junction bases numbered 8, after V lost 0 bases and J lost 9 bases. CDR3 length: 16 residues. Per germline, CDR1 SGHTS and CDR2 YDEGEE. Looking up the rest from reference TRBV5-8 and TRBJ2-5 gives the full variable domain: EAGVTQSPTHLIKTRGQQATLRCSPISGHTSVYWYQQALGLGLQFLLWYDEGEERNRGNFPPRFSGRQFPNYSSELNVNALELEDSALYLCASSLVGLAGVMPQYFGPGTRLLVL.

The genes are TRBV7-9 and TRBJ2-3; D is possibly TRBD1 (5 bases). Trimming took off 1 base at V and 0 bases at J, with 8 bases between the two ends. The germline V gene encodes CDR1 SEHNR and CDR2 FQNEAQ (reference sequence). CDR3 length equals 15 residues. CDR3 DNA sequence: TGTGCCAGCAGCTTAGGGTCAGGGAGCACAGATACGCAGTATTTT. Translation: CASSLGSGSTDTQYF.

This chain joins TRBV30 and TRBJ1-1, with D possibly TRBD1 on 6 matching bases. The germline V and J ends were trimmed by 7 bases and 4 bases, with 19 bases remaining between them. The CDR3 runs to 14 residues. Germline V gene sequence: CDR1 GTSNPN, CDR2 SVGIG (reference sequence). Here the CDR3 reads CASKGHARVTEAFF. The DNA for the CDR3 is TGTGCCTCTAAGGGACACGCGAGGGTCACTGAAGCTTTCTTT.

The rearrangement joins TRBV9 to TRBJ1-2; the D gene is possibly TRBD1 (6 bases). CDR3 size: 16 residues. CDR1 SGDLS and CDR2 YYNGEE come from the germline V gene. The V gene lost 2 bases and the J gene lost 6 bases, with 20 bases spanning the gap. CDR3 sequence: CASSVLGQSGTNGYTF. The CDR3 DNA follows: TGTGCCAGCAGCGTCCTGGGACAAAGTGGTACTAATGGCTACACCTTC.

The rearrangement uses TRBV10-3 and TRBJ1-1; D not resolved. CDR3 length: 13 amino acids. In germline, CDR1 is ENHRY, CDR2 SYGVKD. Trimming took 0 bases from V and 3 from J, leaving 5 bases between them. This chain's CDR3 is CAISESRYTEAFF. In DNA form, the CDR3 reads TGTGCCATCAGTGAGTCGAGATACACTGAAGCTTTCTTT.

The V gene is TRBV6-4, the J gene TRBJ2-3; no definite D call. The length of the CDR3 is 13 residues. Trimming removed 0 bases from V and 4 bases from J, with 5 bases in between. The V gene's germline CDR1 is MRHNA and CDR2 SNTAGT. The CDR3 reads CASSDSGADTQYF. The CDR3 coding sequence is TGTGCCAGCAGTGACTCTGGAGCAGATACGCAGTATTTT.

V is TRBV7-2 and J is TRBJ1-2; possibly TRBD1 for D (5 bases). CDR3 length: 14 residues. The V end was cut by 0 bases, the J end by 8 bases, with 13 bases between. In germline, CDR1 is SGHTA, CDR2 FQGNSA. The CDR3 DNA is TGTGCCAGCAGCTTAGCCGAGACAGTGAGAGGCTACACCTTC. Amino acid sequence: CASSLAETVRGYTF. Complete variable domain (other parts from reference TRBV7-2 and TRBJ1-2): GAGVSQSPSNKVTEKGKDVELRCDPISGHTALYWYRQSLGQGLEFLIYFQGNSAPDKSGLPSDRFSAERTGGSVSTLTIQRTQQEDSAVYLCASSLAETVRGYTFGSGTRLTVV.

The chain recombines TRBV13 with TRBJ2-1, with D possibly matching TRBD1 (7 bases). Trimming took 3 bases from V and 9 from J, leaving 9 bases between them. CDR1 is PRHDT and CDR2 is FYEKMQ in the germline V gene (reference sequence). The CDR3 covers 12 residues. CDR3 region: CASSFQGGEQFF. The CDR3 DNA reads as TGTGCCAGCAGCTTCCAGGGGGGTGAGCAGTTCTTC.

About this clone itself: The same CDR3 is also encoded by other DNA sequences in this sample. The V call is TRBV28, the J call TRBJ2-2, with D tentatively TRBD1 (5 bases). The CDR3 length is 14 residues. Trimming stripped 6 bases from V and 3 bases from J, with 11 bases between. Germline CDR1 reads MDHEN; CDR2 reads SYDVKM. In DNA form, the CDR3 reads TGTGCCAGCAGGGTGGCAGGGTACACCGGGGAGCTGTTTTTT. Encoded protein: CASRVAGYTGELFF.

The rearrangement joins TRBV15 to TRBJ1-1, with 7 bases fitting TRBD1. This CDR3 contains 17 residues. The V segment lost 0 bases and the J segment 1 base; nucleotides outside the gene matches: 8. CDR1 is LNHNV, CDR2 YYDKDF, per germline (reference sequence). The CDR3 DNA reads TGTGCCACCAGCAGAGATCAATGGGGGACAGAGAACACTGAAGCTTTCTTT. As protein: CATSRDQWGTENTEAFF.